The 28 T cell receptor beta chains reported below all come from one sample, sequenced in a study. Tregs were sorted as CD4+CD25+CD127-/low cells. TCRdb re-derived calls from the 5' RACE reads in MiXCR, one entry per CDR3 protein. The sample has about 43,000 distinct CDR3 sequences; 22% are singletons. The sequencing sample was made of Tregs sorted from a lymph node. The origin of the receptors is a female donor with breast cancer.

This clonotype was counted only a few times. The chain employs TRBV9 and TRBJ2-3; 11 bases are a match to TRBD2. Germline-derived CDR1 and CDR2 are SGDLS and YYNGEE. V trimming: 0 bases; J trimming: 4 bases; junction bases outside the gene matches: 4. The CDR3 is 16 amino acids. The CDR3 region is CASSVELAGVADTQYF. In DNA, the CDR3 is TGTGCCAGCAGCGTAGAACTAGCGGGGGTTGCAGATACGCAGTATTTT.

The rearrangement joins TRBV7-8 to TRBJ2-7; 9 bases agree with TRBD2. Germline loops: CDR1 SGHVS, CDR2 FQNEAQ. V lost 1 base to trimming and J lost 5 bases; unmatched junction nucleotides: 9. The CDR3 has 16 amino acids. The CDR3 DNA sequence: TGTGCCAGCAGCTTAGATTTCAGCGGGAGGTGGGACGAGCAGTACTTC. This encodes CASSLDFSGRWDEQYF.

This clonotype showed up just a few times. A read error may account for a junction end that differs from germline. The rearrangement uses TRBV9 and TRBJ2-2, with TRBD1 identical over 8 bases. Germline-derived CDR1 and CDR2 are SGDLS and YYNGEE. The CDR3 extends over 13 amino acids. CDR3 in amino acids: CACRGRDTGELFF. CDR3 in DNA: TGTGCCTGCAGGGGGCGCGACACCGGGGAGCTGTTTTTT.

The CDR3 region has the DNA TGTGCCAGCAGTACTCGACAGGGGCGGGCTAATGAAAAACTGTTTTTT. Translating it yields CASSTRQGRANEKLFF. The rearrangement joins TRBV12-3 or TRBV12-4 to TRBJ1-4; 8 bases agree with TRBD1. The V gene end was trimmed by 5 bases and the J gene end by 3 bases; junction bases not matched to a gene: 8. The CDR3 totals 16 residues.

The chain has TRBV2 and TRBJ1-5, with D possibly matching TRBD1 (5 bases). Trimming left V 8 bases short and J 0 bases short, with 14 bases between. The length of the CDR3 is 15 residues. Germline loops: CDR1 SNHLY, CDR2 FYNNEI. CDR3 region: CASVSGGNSNQPQHF. Written as DNA, the CDR3 is TGTGCCAGCGTCTCGGGGGGAAATAGCAATCAGCCCCAGCATTTT.

About this clonotype itself: Given a much more abundant clone one base away, this may be a read error. The V and J genes are TRBV7-6 and TRBJ2-3, with TRBD2 as a possible D gene (6 bases). The CDR3 sequence is 14 residues long. The germline gives CDR1 SGHVS, CDR2 FNYEAQ. The CDR3 coding sequence is TGTGCCAGCAGCTACCGGGAGCCCCCAGATTCGCAGTATTTT. Translation: CASSYREPPDSQYF.

This clonotype came up a few times. The CDR3 region is CASSYSWGEQYF. CDR3 DNA sequence: TGTGCCAGCAGTTACTCGTGGGGTGAGCAGTACTTC. The rearrangement uses TRBV6-2 or TRBV6-3 and TRBJ2-7; no clear D. From germline, CDR1 is MNHEY and CDR2 SVGEGT. The V and J ends lost 0 bases and 7 bases respectively, with 7 bases between them. The CDR3 runs 12 residues.

For the CDR3, the DNA is TGCGCCAGCAGCCATTTGGCAGGGGGCGAAGGCTACACCTTC. Its translation is CASSHLAGGEGYTF. The V gene is TRBV5-1, the J gene TRBJ1-2, with 8 positions matching TRBD1. Trimming removed 4 bases from V and 8 bases from J; junction bases left unmatched: 10. CDR1 SGHRS and CDR2 YFSETQ come from the germline V gene. This CDR3 comprises 14 residues.

This clonotype was recorded a few times. J is TRBJ2-7 and V is TRBV11-3; perhaps TRBD2 as D (5 bases). V lost 5 bases to trimming and J lost 0 bases, with 14 bases between them. The CDR3 length is 15 residues. CDR1 is SGHNT, CDR2 YENEEA, per germline. The CDR3 bases are TGTGCCAGCAGCACCGCCGCGGGTGGCTCCTACGAGCAGTACTTC. Translated, it gives CASSTAAGGSYEQYF.

A few counts support this clonotype. This chain uses TRBV7-9 with TRBJ2-2, with 11 bases lining up with TRBD1. V lost 4 bases, J lost 6 bases, and 4 bases stayed unmatched. In germline, CDR1 is SEHNR, CDR2 FQNEAQ (reference sequence). The CDR3 sequence is 15 residues long. The CDR3 nucleotides are TGTGCCAGCAGCTCACCGGGACAGGGGGCCGGGGAGCTGTTTTTT. Translating gives CASSSPGQGAGELFF. The full variable domain, rest sourced from reference TRBV7-9 and TRBJ2-2, is DTGVSQNPRHKITKRGQNVTFRCDPISEHNRLYWYRQTLGQGPEFLTYFQNEAQLEKSRLLSDRFSAERPKGSFSTLEIQRTEQGDSAMYLCASSSPGQGAGELFFGEGSRLTVL.

Regarding this clonotype: With a much larger clone just one base away, this may be a read error. The chain combines TRBV3-1 with TRBJ2-6, with 7 bases lining up with TRBD1. CDR1 is LGHDT and CDR2 is YNNKEL in the germline V gene (reference sequence). The CDR3 length is 16 residues. CDR3 sequence (DNA): TGTGCCAGCAGCCTCCGAGGACAGGCCGGGGCCAACGTCCTGCCTTTC. Its translation is CASSLRGQAGANVLPF.

As for this clonotype: The conserved phenylalanine or tryptophan is not found at the CDR3 terminus, so this likely reflects a read error. This sequence joins TRBV7-9 and TRBJ2-1, with D maybe TRBD2 (5 bases). Germline CDR1 and CDR2: SEHNR and FQNEAQ (reference sequence). The length of the CDR3 is 15 residues. V gave up 3 bases and J gave up 2 bases, with 11 bases separating them. The CDR3 DNA sequence: TGTGCCAGCAGCTTGTCCAGCGGAACCTACAATGAGCAGTTCTCC. This encodes CASSLSSGTYNEQFS.

At least ten counts were recorded for this clonotype. CDR3 region: CASSITDAYNEQFF. The DNA for the CDR3 is TGTGCCAGCAGCATAACAGATGCCTACAATGAGCAGTTCTTC. The V call is TRBV9, the J call TRBJ2-1; D remains ambiguous. This CDR3 is 14 amino acids long. The germline CDR1 and CDR2 sequences are SGDLS and YYNGEE. V lost 4 bases, J lost 2 bases, and 10 bases lay in between.

This clonotype was detected only a few times. The V and J genes are TRBV20-1 and TRBJ2-1; TRBD2 aligns across 9 bases. Germline V gives CDR1 DFQATT, CDR2 SNEGSKA (reference sequence). Germline trimming cut 5 bases from V and 6 bases from J; bases unmatched to any gene: 8. This CDR3 region has 14 residues. This CDR3 reads CSAFSSGKSNEQFF. Here the CDR3 DNA reads TGCAGTGCTTTTTCTAGCGGGAAGAGCAATGAGCAGTTCTTC.

This chain joins TRBV4-2 and TRBJ2-7, with D tentatively TRBD2 (6 bases). The CDR3 is 15 residues long. In germline, CDR1 is LGHNA, CDR2 YNFKEQ. V lost 1 base and J lost 6, with 16 bases in between. CDR3 sequence: CASSQAPGLLSEQYF. CDR3 in DNA: TGTGCCAGCAGCCAAGCTCCGGGACTCCTTTCCGAGCAGTACTTC.

J is TRBJ2-3 and V is TRBV5-1; 9 nucleotides match TRBD2. Germline values: CDR1 SGHRS, CDR2 YFSETQ. The CDR3 is made up of 15 amino acids. V was clipped by 4 bases and J by 3 bases; unmatched bases: 6. CDR3 in amino acids: CASSEAGGWTDTQYF. The CDR3 DNA sequence: TGCGCCAGCAGCGAAGCGGGAGGATGGACAGATACGCAGTATTTT.

This clonotype has just a few counts. The gene calls are TRBV5-1 and TRBJ1-6; 10 bases fit TRBD1. Germline V lookup: CDR1 SGHRS, CDR2 YFSETQ. The length of the CDR3 is 14 residues. V lost 5 bases, J lost 15 bases, and 11 bases stayed unmatched. The CDR3 is CASRVDRGRYVLHF. In DNA, the CDR3 is TGCGCCAGCAGGGTCGACAGGGGGCGTTATGTCCTCCACTTT.

The table lists this clonotype with many counts. J is TRBJ2-7 and V is TRBV4-1, with D possibly matching TRBD2 (7 bases). This CDR3 contains 16 residues. V dropped 0 bases and J dropped 3 bases, with 15 bases sitting between them. Germline V gives CDR1 MGHRA, CDR2 YSYEKL. This CDR3 is CASSQDGAGAYYEQYF. CDR3 in DNA: TGCGCCAGCAGCCAAGATGGGGCGGGGGCGTACTACGAGCAGTACTTC.

The V call is TRBV12-3 or TRBV12-4, the J call TRBJ2-3, with 11 bases lining up with TRBD2. The CDR3 loop spans 15 amino acids. The V and J ends lost 8 bases and 2 bases, in that order; junction bases with no gene match: 6. The CDR3 sequence: CASGGTSGFTDTQYF. For the CDR3, the DNA is TGTGCCAGCGGAGGGACTAGCGGATTCACAGATACGCAGTATTTT.

The chain joins TRBV7-9 to TRBJ1-1; D gene ambiguous. V was pared by 6 bases and J by 1 base, with 9 bases between. Germline values: CDR1 SEHNR, CDR2 FQNEAQ (reference sequence). There are 13 residues in the CDR3. The CDR3 sequence is CASRVAENTEAFF. The CDR3 bases are TGTGCCAGCAGAGTCGCGGAGAACACTGAAGCTTTCTTT.

This clonotype was picked up many times. The chain couples TRBV20-1 to TRBJ2-7; possible D gene TRBD2, 5 bases. V lost 0 bases, J lost 2 bases, and 14 bases lay in between. The CDR3 has 15 residues. The germline V gene encodes CDR1 DFQATT and CDR2 SNEGSKA (reference sequence). The CDR3 is CSARDLGGWTYEQYF. CDR3 in DNA: TGCAGTGCTAGAGATTTGGGCGGGTGGACCTACGAGCAGTACTTC.

The V call is TRBV7-2, the J call TRBJ2-1, with TRBD2 as a possible D gene (6 bases). CDR1 is SGHTA, CDR2 FQGNSA, per germline. With 4 bases removed from V and 10 bases from J, the gap between germline ends came to 11 bases. The CDR3 contains 12 residues. The CDR3 region is CASSYAGLEQFF. CDR3 nucleotides: TGTGCCAGCAGCTACGCGGGACTCGAGCAGTTCTTC.

This clonotype was seen more than once but under ten times. J is TRBJ1-6 and V is TRBV20-1; D remains ambiguous. Between the trimmed V and J ends, which lost 1 base and 6 bases, there was a span of 13 bases. The CDR3 has 15 amino acids. Looked up from germline, CDR1 is DFQATT and CDR2 is SNEGSKA (reference sequence). CDR3 sequence (DNA): TGCAGTGCTAGAGTCGGAACAGCACGTAATTCACCCCTCCACTTT. Amino acid sequence: CSARVGTARNSPLHF.

In this sample, this clonotype turned up a few times. The CDR3 sequence is CASSLKGRQLNTEAFF. The DNA for the CDR3 is TGTGCCAGCAGCTTAAAAGGACGGCAGCTGAACACTGAAGCTTTCTTT. The J gene is TRBJ1-1, the V gene TRBV7-3; no clear D. V was shortened by 1 base and J by 0 bases, with 12 bases between the two germline ends. CDR1 and CDR2 from the germline V gene are SGHTA and FQGTGA. CDR3 length: 16 amino acids.

The chain employs TRBV4-2 and TRBJ2-2, with D unclear. V lost 4 bases, J lost 1 base, and 4 bases lay in between. Per the germline V gene, CDR1 is LGHNA and CDR2 is YNFKEQ. The length of the CDR3 is 13 residues. In DNA, the CDR3 is TGTGCCAGCAGCCGGGAGAACACCGGGGAGCTGTTTTTT. Its protein is CASSRENTGELFF.

There are a few counts of this clonotype. V is TRBV5-4 and J is TRBJ2-2; tentative D call: TRBD1 (5 bases). V was shortened by 2 bases and J by 4 bases, with 12 bases between the two germline ends. Germline CDR1 is SGHNT and CDR2 is YYREEE (reference sequence). CDR3 size: 15 residues. CDR3 in DNA: TGTGCCAGCAGCTTATTGGACACAAGCACCGGGGAGCTGTTTTTT. This gives the protein CASSLLDTSTGELFF.

The gene calls are TRBV4-1 and TRBJ2-1; no clear D gene. Germline V gives CDR1 MGHRA, CDR2 YSYEKL. The CDR3 is 14 residues long. The V end was cut by 3 bases, the J end by 5 bases, with 11 bases between. The DNA of the CDR3 is TGCGCCAGCAGCCACATGCAAGGCGACAATGAGCAGTTCTTC. It is translated as CASSHMQGDNEQFF.

In its sample, this clonotype was seen once. One end of the junction is discordant with germline, which a read error may explain. This chain links TRBV28 with TRBJ2-1; D possibly matches TRBD1 or TRBD2 (6 bases each). CDR3 length equals 14 residues. Germline V CDR1 and CDR2: MDHEN, SYDVKM. The CDR3 DNA reads as TGTGCCAGCAGTCGGGTCCGGGGGCTCAATGAGCGGTTCTTC. Its translation is CASSRVRGLNERFF.